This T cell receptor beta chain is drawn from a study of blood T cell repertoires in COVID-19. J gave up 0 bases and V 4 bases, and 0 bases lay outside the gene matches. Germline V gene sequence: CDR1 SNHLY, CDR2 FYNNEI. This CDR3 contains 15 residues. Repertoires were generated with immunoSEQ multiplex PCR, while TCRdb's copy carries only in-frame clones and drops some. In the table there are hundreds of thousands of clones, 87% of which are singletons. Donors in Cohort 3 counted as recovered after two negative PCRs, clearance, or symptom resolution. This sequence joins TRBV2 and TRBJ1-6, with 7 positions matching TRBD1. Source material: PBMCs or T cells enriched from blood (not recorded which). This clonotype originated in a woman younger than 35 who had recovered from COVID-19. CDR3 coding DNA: TGTGCCAGCAGTGGACAGGGCTCCTATAATTCACCCCTCCACTTT. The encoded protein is CASSGQGSYNSPLHF.